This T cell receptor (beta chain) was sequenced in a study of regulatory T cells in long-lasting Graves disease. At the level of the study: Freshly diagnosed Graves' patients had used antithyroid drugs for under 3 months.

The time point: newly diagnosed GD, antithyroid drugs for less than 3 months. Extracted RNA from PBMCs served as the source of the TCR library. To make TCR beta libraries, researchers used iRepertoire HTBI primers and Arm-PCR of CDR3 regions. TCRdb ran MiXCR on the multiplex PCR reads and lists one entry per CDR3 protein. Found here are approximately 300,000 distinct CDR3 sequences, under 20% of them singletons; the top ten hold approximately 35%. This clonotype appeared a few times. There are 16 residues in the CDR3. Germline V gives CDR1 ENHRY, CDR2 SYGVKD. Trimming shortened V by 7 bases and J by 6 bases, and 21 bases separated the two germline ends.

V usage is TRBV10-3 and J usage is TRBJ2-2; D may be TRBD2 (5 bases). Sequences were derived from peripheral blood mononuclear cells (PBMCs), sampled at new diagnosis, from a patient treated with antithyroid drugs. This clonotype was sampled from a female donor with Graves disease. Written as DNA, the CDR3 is TGTGCCATCACAGGACGAGGGAGAAAAGAGGCCGGGGAGCTGTTTTTT. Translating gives CAITGRGRKEAGELFF.